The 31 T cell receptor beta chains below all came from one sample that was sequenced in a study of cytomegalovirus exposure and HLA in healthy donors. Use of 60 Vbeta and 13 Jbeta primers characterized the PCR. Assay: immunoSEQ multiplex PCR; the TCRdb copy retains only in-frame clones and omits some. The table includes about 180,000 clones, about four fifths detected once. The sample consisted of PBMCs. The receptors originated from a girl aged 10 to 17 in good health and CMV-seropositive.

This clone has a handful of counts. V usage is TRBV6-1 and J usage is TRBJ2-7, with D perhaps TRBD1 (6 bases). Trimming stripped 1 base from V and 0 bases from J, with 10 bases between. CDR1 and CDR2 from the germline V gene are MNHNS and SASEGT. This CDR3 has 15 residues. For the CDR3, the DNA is TGTGCCAGCAGTGAAGAAACAGGGAGCTCCTACGAGCAGTACTTC. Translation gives CASSEETGSSYEQYF.

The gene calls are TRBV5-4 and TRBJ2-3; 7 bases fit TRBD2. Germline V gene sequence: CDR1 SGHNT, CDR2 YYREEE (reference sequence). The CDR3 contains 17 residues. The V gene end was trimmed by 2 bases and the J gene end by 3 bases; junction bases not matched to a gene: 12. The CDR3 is CASSFGGGATKTDTQYF. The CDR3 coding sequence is TGTGCCAGCAGCTTCGGGGGAGGGGCCACGAAGACAGATACGCAGTATTTT.

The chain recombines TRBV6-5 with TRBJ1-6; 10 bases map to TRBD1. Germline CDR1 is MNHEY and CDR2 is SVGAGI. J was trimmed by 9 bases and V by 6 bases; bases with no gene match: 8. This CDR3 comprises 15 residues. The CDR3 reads CASSRTGQGTSPLHF. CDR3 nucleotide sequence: TGTGCCAGCAGCCGGACGGGACAGGGGACTTCACCCCTCCACTTT.

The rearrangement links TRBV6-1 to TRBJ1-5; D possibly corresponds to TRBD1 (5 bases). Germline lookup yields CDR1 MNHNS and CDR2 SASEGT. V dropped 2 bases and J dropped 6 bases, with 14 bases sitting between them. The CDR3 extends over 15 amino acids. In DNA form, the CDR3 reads TGTGCCAGCAGTGAATATGGGGCAGGGTCTCAGCCCCAGCATTTT. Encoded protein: CASSEYGAGSQPQHF.

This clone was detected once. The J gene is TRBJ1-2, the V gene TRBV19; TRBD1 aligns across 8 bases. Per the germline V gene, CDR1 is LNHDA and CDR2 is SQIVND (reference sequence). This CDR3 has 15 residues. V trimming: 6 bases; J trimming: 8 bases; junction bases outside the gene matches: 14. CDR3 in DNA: TGTGCCAGTAGCAAAGGACAGGGCTCTATAAAAGGCTACACCTTC. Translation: CASSKGQGSIKGYTF.

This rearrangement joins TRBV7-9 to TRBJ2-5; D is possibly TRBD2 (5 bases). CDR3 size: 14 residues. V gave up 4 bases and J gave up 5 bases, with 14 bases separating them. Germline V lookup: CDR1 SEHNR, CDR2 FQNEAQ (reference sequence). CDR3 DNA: TGTGCCAGCAGCTCAGAACCGGGGTGGGAGACCCAGTACTTC. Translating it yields CASSSEPGWETQYF. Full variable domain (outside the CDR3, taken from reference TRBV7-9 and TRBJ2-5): DTGVSQNPRHKITKRGQNVTFRCDPISEHNRLYWYRQTLGQGPEFLTYFQNEAQLEKSRLLSDRFSAERPKGSFSTLEIQRTEQGDSAMYLCASSSEPGWETQYFGPGTRLLVL.

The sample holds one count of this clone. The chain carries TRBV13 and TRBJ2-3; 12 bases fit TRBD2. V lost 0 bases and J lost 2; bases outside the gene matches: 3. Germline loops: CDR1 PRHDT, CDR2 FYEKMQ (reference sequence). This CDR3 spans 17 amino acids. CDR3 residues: CASSLGTSGGFTDTQYF. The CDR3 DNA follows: TGTGCCAGCAGCTTAGGTACTAGCGGGGGGTTCACAGATACGCAGTATTTT.

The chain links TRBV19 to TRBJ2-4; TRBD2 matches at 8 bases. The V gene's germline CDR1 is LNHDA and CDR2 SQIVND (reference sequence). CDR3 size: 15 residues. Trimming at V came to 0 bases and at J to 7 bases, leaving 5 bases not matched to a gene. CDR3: CASSIERGGRNIQYF. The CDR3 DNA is TGTGCCAGTAGTATAGAACGGGGGGGCAGGAACATTCAGTACTTC. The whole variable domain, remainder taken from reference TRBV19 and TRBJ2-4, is DGGITQSPKYLFRKEGQNVTLSCEQNLNHDAMYWYRQDPGQGLRLIYYSQIVNDFQKGDIAEGYSVSREKKESFPLTVTSAQKNPTAFYLCASSIERGGRNIQYFGAGTRLSVL.

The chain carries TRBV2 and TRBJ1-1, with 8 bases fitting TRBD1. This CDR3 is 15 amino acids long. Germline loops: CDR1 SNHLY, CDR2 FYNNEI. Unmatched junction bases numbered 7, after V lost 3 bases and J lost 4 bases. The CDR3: CASSDGRGRGTEAFF. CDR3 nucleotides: TGTGCCAGCAGTGATGGCAGGGGGCGCGGCACTGAAGCTTTCTTT.

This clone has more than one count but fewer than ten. The CDR3 nucleotides read TGCGCCAGCAGCCAAGTTCCCCCAGCAGGGGGCTCTGCTAACGCTGAAGCTTTCTTT. Translated: CASSQVPPAGGSANAEAFF. This chain connects TRBV4-1 to TRBJ1-1; 8 nucleotides align to TRBD1. The CDR3 length is 19 residues. Looked up from germline, CDR1 is MGHRA and CDR2 is YSYEKL. V gave up 1 base and J gave up 6 bases; unmatched junction bases: 19.

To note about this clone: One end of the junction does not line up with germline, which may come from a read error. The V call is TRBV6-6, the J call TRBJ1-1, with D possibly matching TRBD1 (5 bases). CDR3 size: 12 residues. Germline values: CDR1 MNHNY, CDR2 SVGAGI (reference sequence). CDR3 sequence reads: CASTPQGGADRF. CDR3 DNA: TGTGCCAGCACTCCGCAGGGTGGGGCCGACCGCTTT.

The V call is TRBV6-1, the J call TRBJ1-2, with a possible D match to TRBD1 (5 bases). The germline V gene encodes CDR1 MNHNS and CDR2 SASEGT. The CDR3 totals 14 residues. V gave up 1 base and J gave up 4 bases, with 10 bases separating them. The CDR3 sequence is CASSEGQTGYGYTF. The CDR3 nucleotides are TGTGCCAGCAGTGAAGGACAGACGGGCTATGGCTACACCTTC.

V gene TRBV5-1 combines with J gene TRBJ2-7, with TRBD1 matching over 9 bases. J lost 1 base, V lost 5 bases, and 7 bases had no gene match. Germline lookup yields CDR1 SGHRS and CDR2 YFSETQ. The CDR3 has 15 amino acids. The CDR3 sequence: CASSSAGTGSYEQYF. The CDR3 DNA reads TGCGCCAGCAGTTCGGCCGGGACAGGGTCCTACGAGCAGTACTTC.

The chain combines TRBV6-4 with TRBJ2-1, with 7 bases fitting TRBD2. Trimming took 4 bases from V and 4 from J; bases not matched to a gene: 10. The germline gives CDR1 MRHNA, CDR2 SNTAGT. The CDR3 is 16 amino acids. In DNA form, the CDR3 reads TGTGCCAGCAGTGCCCTCCCTGGGGGGGGGTACAATGAGCAGTTCTTC. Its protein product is CASSALPGGGYNEQFF.

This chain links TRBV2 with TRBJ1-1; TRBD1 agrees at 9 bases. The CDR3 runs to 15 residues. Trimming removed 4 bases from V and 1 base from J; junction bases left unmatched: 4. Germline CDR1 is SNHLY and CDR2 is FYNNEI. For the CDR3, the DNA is TGTGCCAGCAGTGCAAGGGACAGGGCGAACACTGAAGCTTTCTTT. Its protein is CASSARDRANTEAFF.

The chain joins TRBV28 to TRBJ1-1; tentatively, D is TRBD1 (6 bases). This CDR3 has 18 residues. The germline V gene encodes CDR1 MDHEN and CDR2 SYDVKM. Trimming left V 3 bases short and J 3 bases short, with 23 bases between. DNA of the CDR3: TGTGCCAGCAGTTTTTCTCCCCTATGGGGGACATGGGACACTGAAGCTTTCTTT. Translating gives CASSFSPLWGTWDTEAFF.

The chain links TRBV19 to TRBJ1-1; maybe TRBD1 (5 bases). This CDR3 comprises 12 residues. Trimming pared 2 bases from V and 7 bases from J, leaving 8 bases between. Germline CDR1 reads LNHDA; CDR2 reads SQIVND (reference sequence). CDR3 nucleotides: TGTGCCAGTAGTATACGTGACAGTGAAGCTTTCTTT. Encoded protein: CASSIRDSEAFF.

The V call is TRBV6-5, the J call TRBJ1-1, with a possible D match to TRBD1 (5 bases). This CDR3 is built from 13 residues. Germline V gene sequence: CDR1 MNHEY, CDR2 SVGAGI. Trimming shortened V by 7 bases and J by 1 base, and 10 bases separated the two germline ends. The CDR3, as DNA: TGTGCCAGCAAGCGGGGGACGAACACTGAAGCTTTCTTT. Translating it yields CASKRGTNTEAFF.

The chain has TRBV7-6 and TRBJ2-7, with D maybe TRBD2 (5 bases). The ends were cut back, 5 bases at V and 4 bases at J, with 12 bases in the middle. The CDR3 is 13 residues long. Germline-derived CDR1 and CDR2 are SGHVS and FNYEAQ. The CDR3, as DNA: TGTGCCAGCAGCCAAGTAGAGGGTTACGAGCAGTACTTC. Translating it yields CASSQVEGYEQYF.

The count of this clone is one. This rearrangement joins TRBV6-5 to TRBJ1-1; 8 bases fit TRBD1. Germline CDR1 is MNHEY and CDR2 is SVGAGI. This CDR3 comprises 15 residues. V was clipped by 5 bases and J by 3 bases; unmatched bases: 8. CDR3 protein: CASSGRQGMDTEAFF. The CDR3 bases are TGTGCCAGCAGTGGGAGACAGGGGATGGACACTGAAGCTTTCTTT.

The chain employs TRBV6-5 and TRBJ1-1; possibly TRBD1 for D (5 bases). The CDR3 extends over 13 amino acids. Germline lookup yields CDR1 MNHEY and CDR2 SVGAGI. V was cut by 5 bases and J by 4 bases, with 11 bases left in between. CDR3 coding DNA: TGTGCCAGCAGTGAAGGTAGGGGCACTGAAGCTTTCTTT. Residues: CASSEGRGTEAFF.

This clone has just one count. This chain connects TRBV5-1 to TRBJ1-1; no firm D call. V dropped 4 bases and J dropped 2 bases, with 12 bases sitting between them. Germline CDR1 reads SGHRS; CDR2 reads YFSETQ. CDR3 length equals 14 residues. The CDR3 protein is CASSARSDNTEAFF. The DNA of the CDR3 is TGCGCCAGCAGCGCCCGATCAGATAACACTGAAGCTTTCTTT. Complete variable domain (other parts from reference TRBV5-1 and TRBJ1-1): KAGVTQTPRYLIKTRGQQVTLSCSPISGHRSVSWYQQTPGQGLQFLFEYFSETQRNKGNFPGRFSGRQFSNSRSEMNVSTLELGDSALYLCASSARSDNTEAFFGQGTRLTVV.

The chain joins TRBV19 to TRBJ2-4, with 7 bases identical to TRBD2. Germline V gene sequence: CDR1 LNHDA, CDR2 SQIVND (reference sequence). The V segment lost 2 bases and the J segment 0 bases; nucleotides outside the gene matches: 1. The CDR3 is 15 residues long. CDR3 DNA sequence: TGTGCCAGTAGTATAACGGGGGGAGCCAAAAACATTCAGTACTTC. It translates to CASSITGGAKNIQYF.

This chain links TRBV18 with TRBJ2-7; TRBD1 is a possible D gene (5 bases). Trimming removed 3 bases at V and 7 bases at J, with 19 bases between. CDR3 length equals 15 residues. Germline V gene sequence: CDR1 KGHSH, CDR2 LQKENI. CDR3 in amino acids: CASSPPDKGAGEQYF. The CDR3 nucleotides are TGTGCCAGCTCACCTCCTGACAAAGGGGCAGGGGAGCAGTACTTC.

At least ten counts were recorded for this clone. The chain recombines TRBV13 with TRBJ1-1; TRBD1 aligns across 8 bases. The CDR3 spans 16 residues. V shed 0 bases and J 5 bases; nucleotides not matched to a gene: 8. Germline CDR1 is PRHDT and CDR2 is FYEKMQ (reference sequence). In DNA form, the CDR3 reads TGTGCCAGCAGCTTAGGCCAGGGGGCGCGAACAACTGAAGCTTTCTTT. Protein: CASSLGQGARTTEAFF. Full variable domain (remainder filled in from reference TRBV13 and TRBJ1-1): AAGVIQSPRHLIKEKRETATLKCYPIPRHDTVYWYQQGPGQDPQFLISFYEKMQSDKGSIPDRFSAQQFSDYHSELNMSSLELGDSALYFCASSLGQGARTTEAFFGQGTRLTVV.

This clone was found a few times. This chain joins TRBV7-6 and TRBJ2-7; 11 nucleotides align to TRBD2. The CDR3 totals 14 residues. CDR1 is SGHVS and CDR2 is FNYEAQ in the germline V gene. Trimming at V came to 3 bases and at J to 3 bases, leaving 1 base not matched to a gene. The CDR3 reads CASSFGLAGYEQYF. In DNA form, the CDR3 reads TGTGCCAGCAGCTTTGGACTAGCGGGCTACGAGCAGTACTTC.

The CDR3 sequence is CASSIGGNTEAFF. For the CDR3, the DNA is TGTGCCAGTAGTATCGGAGGGAACACTGAAGCTTTCTTT. This chain links TRBV19 with TRBJ1-1; unclear D gene. Germline V lookup: CDR1 LNHDA, CDR2 SQIVND (reference sequence). The CDR3 is 13 residues long. Trimming left V 3 bases short and J 1 base short, with 6 bases between.

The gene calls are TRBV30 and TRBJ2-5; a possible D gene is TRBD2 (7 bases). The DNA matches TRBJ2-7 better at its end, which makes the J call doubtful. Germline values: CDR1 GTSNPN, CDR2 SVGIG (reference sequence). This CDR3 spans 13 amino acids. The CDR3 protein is CAWSRGGSYEQYF. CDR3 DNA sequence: TGTGCCTGGAGTAGGGGGGGTAGCTACGAGCAGTACTTC.

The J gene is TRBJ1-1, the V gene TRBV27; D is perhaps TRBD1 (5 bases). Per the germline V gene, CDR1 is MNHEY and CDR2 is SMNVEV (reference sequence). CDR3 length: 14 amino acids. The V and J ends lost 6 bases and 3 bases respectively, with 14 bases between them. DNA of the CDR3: TGTGCCAGCAGGCCGGAGGGGATGGACACTGAAGCTTTCTTT. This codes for CASRPEGMDTEAFF.

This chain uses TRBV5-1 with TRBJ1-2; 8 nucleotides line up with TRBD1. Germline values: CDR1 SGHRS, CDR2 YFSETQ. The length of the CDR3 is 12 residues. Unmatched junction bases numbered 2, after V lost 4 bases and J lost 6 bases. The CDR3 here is CASSVDRDGYTF. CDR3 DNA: TGCGCCAGCAGCGTGGACAGGGATGGCTACACCTTC.

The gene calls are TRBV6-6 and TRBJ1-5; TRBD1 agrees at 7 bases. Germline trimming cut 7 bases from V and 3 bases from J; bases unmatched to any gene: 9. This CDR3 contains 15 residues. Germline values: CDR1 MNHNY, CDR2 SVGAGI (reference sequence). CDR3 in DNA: TGTGCCAGCACCTCCCGGGGACAGAACAATCAGCCCCAGCATTTT. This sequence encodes CASTSRGQNNQPQHF.